The 3 T cell receptor beta chains below were found in one sample sequenced in a study of blood T cell repertoires in COVID-19. Clones were read by immunoSEQ multiplex PCR, and TCRdb kept only the in-frame ones, dropping some. The repertoire has about 60,000 clones, 80% to 95% of them found once; the top ten carry over 13%. Specimen: peripheral blood. The receptors stem from a human donor with active COVID-19. The donor label of this sample is uncertain.

This clone appeared a few times. The rearrangement uses TRBV5-1 and TRBJ2-7; D is possibly TRBD2 (6 bases). This CDR3 region has 17 residues. The ends were cut back, 0 bases at V and 2 bases at J, with 18 bases in the middle. CDR1 and CDR2 (germline): SGHRS, YFSETQ. This CDR3 reads CASSLGARSRDPYEQYF. The CDR3 bases are TGCGCCAGCAGCTTGGGCGCCCGGTCGCGGGACCCCTACGAGCAGTACTTC.

The rearrangement links TRBV4-2 to TRBJ2-3; TRBD2 agrees at 8 bases. Germline V gene sequence: CDR1 LGHNA, CDR2 YNFKEQ. This CDR3 has 17 residues. J gave up 1 base and V 0 bases, and 6 bases lay outside the gene matches. This chain's CDR3 is CASSQEPAGEGTDTQYF. The CDR3, as DNA: TGTGCCAGCAGCCAAGAACCAGCGGGAGAAGGCACAGATACGCAGTATTTT.

This chain links TRBV7-9 with TRBJ1-1, with a weak D call TRBD1 (5 bases). The length of the CDR3 is 15 residues. CDR1 and CDR2 from the germline V gene are SEHNR and FQNEAQ (reference sequence). V was clipped by 1 base and J by 2 bases, with 11 bases between them. CDR3 sequence reads: CASSLVGRANTEAFF. The CDR3 nucleotides are TGTGCCAGCAGCTTAGTTGGCAGGGCCAACACTGAAGCTTTCTTT.